This T cell receptor beta chain was sequenced for a study of T-cell reconstitution after alpha-beta-depleted transplantation in children (TCRdb year 2016). With respect to the entire study: T-cell immune reconstitution after TCRalphabeta/CD19-depleted allogeneic hematopoietic cell transplantation in children was quantitatively tracked in the study by means of TCR repertoire profiling.

The table lists this clonotype with many counts. Its antigen is still unknown. The record has no base qualities; no much larger clone is one base away. CDR1 is given as LGHNA and CDR2 as YSLEER, both from the germline V gene. Inclusive of the bounding cysteine and phenylalanine, the CDR3 is 13 residues long. Just CDR3 DNA is preserved here, 39 bases in frame from base 1. V is reduced by 0 bases and J by 5 bases, leaving a spacing of 7 bases between them. The full study reports these points: The frequencies of hyperexpanded clones fell over the following months, and after one year, T-cell counts and TCRbeta diversity were mostly attributed to newly produced T cells. Apparently early alphabetaT-cell count recovery about two months after transplant reportedly relied on only several hundred rapidly expanded clones derived from non-depleted graft cells. In some patients, the high TCRbeta diversity seen at day 60 was put down to recipient T cells and intrathymic progenitors that had survived conditioning.

The label giving this sample's treatment or condition can be read as: allogeneic hematopoietic cell transplantation with graft depleted of TCRalphabeta T cells and CD19 B cells. Transplant recipients were children who received TCRalphabeta/CD19-depleted allogeneic hematopoietic cell grafts. Library method: PCR. The data were produced on an Illumina HiSeq 2500. TCR libraries were prepared with molecular barcoding, using unique molecular identifiers to normalize TCRbeta repertoire quantification. The public reads were reprocessed in TCRdb via fastp at Q25 and MiXCR, keeping in-frame beta chains. CDR3 protein sequences are deduplicated, and each keeps its most common genes and DNA. For this sample the table gives 300,000 to 400,000 distinct CDR3 sequences, of which 15% to 20% were detected only once. The ten largest clonotypes hold roughly 41% of the sample.

The TCR sequence derives from a male patient between 2 and 10 years old who had a stem cell transplant for acute lymphoblastic leukemia, so the T cells may come from the graft donor. The sample here was PBMCs, mostly from graft donor cells, taken 360 days after TCRalphabeta/CD19-depleted stem cell transplant. This sequence uses TRBV4-3 and TRBJ2-5, with the D gene not confidently named. The DNA reads TGCGCCAGCAGCCAAGATCGTTGGGAGACCCAGTACTTC. It encodes CASSQDRWETQYF.